Presented here are 32 T cell receptor beta chains from one specimen sequenced in a study of vaccination and CD4 T cells after COVID-19. Sequence data for DNA of cultured CD4+ T cells were generated by the Oncomine TCR Beta short-read assay. TCRdb used MiXCR to reprocess the PCR reads, holding one entry per CDR3 protein. The table includes roughly 20,000 distinct CDR3 sequences, 42% detected once. For these receptors, no antigen is known. Time point specified: late sampling 161 to 241 days after vaccination in three convalescent patients. Specified treatment: approximately 9-day PBMC culture with coronavirus spike peptide pools or control peptides (ViraFEST assay). Specimen: CD4+ T cells from blood, cultured in vitro, collected about 7 months after SARS-CoV-2 vaccination. The receptors stem from a human donor who had recovered from COVID-19.

Only a few counts were recorded for this clonotype. The DNA for the CDR3 is TGTGCCTGGAGACTAGCGGGAGTGGGGACCCAGTACTTC. Amino acids: CAWRLAGVGTQYF. This chain links TRBV30 with TRBJ2-5; TRBD2 agrees at 11 bases. The junction had 4 bases not matched to a gene; V was cut back by 3 bases and J by 7 bases. The CDR3 contains 13 residues. Per germline, CDR1 GTSNPN and CDR2 SVGIG (reference sequence). The full variable domain, completed using reference TRBV30 and TRBJ2-5, is SQTIHQWPATLVQPVGSPLSLECTVEGTSNPNLYWYRQAAGRGLQLLFYSVGIGQISSEVPQNLSASRPQDRQFILSSKKLLLSDSGFYLCAWRLAGVGTQYFGPGTRLLVL.

A few counts support this clonotype. The J gene is TRBJ2-2, the V gene TRBV20-1; tentatively, D is TRBD2 (5 bases). The germline V gene has CDR1 DFQATT and CDR2 SNEGSKA (reference sequence). This CDR3 spans 14 amino acids. The V end lost 3 bases, the J end lost 7 bases, and 15 bases lay between the germline ends. CDR3 loop: CSARGSDAGGELFF. In nucleotides, the CDR3 is TGCAGTGCTAGGGGGAGCGATGCCGGCGGGGAGCTGTTTTTT.

The rearrangement uses TRBV18 and TRBJ2-7; D unresolved. CDR3 length: 13 amino acids. V shed 0 bases and J shed 2 bases, with 5 bases lying between them. Germline CDR1 and CDR2: KGHSH and LQKENI. Here the CDR3 DNA reads TGTGCCAGCTCACCACCGTCGACCTACGAGCAGTACTTC. Translated, it gives CASSPPSTYEQYF.

The J gene is TRBJ1-6, the V gene TRBV20-1, with 9 bases lining up with TRBD1. The germline CDR1 and CDR2 sequences are DFQATT and SNEGSKA (reference sequence). J lost 10 bases, V lost 2 bases, and 12 bases had no gene match. CDR3 length: 16 amino acids. Here the CDR3 reads CSARRGQGSGGSPLHF. The CDR3 DNA sequence: TGCAGTGCTAGACGGGGACAGGGATCGGGCGGGTCACCCCTCCACTTT.

This clonotype turned up a few times. CDR3 sequence (DNA): TGCAGTGCTGCCCCGTACGGGAGAACATCCTACGAGCAGTACTTC. The encoded protein is CSAAPYGRTSYEQYF. V usage is TRBV20-1 and J usage is TRBJ2-7; possibly TRBD2 for D (6 bases). Germline-derived CDR1 and CDR2 are DFQATT and SNEGSKA (reference sequence). This CDR3 contains 15 residues. V gave up 5 bases and J gave up 1 base, with 18 bases separating them.

CDR3 protein: CSARPGSSNNEQFF. The DNA of the CDR3 is TGCAGTGCTCGTCCAGGGTCGTCCAATAATGAGCAGTTCTTC. The chain recombines TRBV20-1 with TRBJ2-1; D may be TRBD1 (5 bases). The CDR3 extends over 14 amino acids. V lost 5 bases to trimming and J lost 7 bases, with 18 bases between them. Germline V gives CDR1 DFQATT, CDR2 SNEGSKA (reference sequence).

V usage is TRBV20-1 and J usage is TRBJ2-7; D gene uncertain. Germline CDR1 is DFQATT and CDR2 is SNEGSKA (reference sequence). The CDR3 has 13 residues. The V and J ends lost 1 base and 3 bases respectively, with 10 bases between them. This chain's CDR3 is CSARGRAGYEQYF. The CDR3 bases are TGCAGTGCTAGAGGGCGAGCCGGCTACGAGCAGTACTTC.

The J gene is TRBJ2-7, the V gene TRBV7-2; 8 bases line up with TRBD2. Germline values: CDR1 SGHTA, CDR2 FQGNSA. J gave up 2 bases and V 3 bases, and 9 bases lay outside the gene matches. The CDR3 loop spans 16 amino acids. The CDR3 sequence is CASSLGTGGAAYEQYF. Here the CDR3 DNA reads TGTGCCAGCAGCTTGGGGACGGGAGGGGCCGCCTACGAGCAGTACTTC.

The rearrangement uses TRBV7-8 and TRBJ2-1; 16 nucleotides align to TRBD2. Losses at the gene ends were 4 bases for V and 6 bases for J; bases not matched to a gene: 9. The CDR3 length is 18 residues. Looked up from germline, CDR1 is SGHVS and CDR2 is FQNEAQ. The CDR3 sequence is CASSSVPGLAGGVNEQFF. The CDR3 nucleotides are TGTGCCAGCAGCTCTGTCCCGGGACTAGCGGGAGGGGTCAATGAGCAGTTCTTC. Based on the CDR3 plus reference TRBV7-8 and TRBJ2-1, the full variable domain is GAGVSQSPRYKVAKRGQDVALRCDPISGHVSLFWYQQALGQGPEFLTYFQNEAQLDKSGLPSDRFFAERPEGSVSTLKIQRTQQEDSAVYLCASSSVPGLAGGVNEQFFGPGTRLTVL.

The CDR3 DNA reads as TGTGCCAGCAGTTTGGGTGGGAGGGGGTTTCGTGAGCAGTTCTTC. Its protein is CASSLGGRGFREQFF. The chain combines TRBV28 with TRBJ2-1; D might be TRBD2 (7 bases). CDR3 size: 15 residues. V dropped 3 bases and J dropped 9 bases, with 18 bases sitting between them. Looked up from germline, CDR1 is MDHEN and CDR2 is SYDVKM.

A few counts support this clonotype. The rearrangement links TRBV7-9 to TRBJ2-5; 7 nucleotides match TRBD1. V shed 5 bases and J 4 bases; nucleotides not matched to a gene: 10. CDR1 and CDR2 (germline): SEHNR, FQNEAQ (reference sequence). CDR3 size: 15 residues. The CDR3 protein is CASSVRQGGRETQYF. CDR3 sequence (DNA): TGTGCCAGCAGCGTAAGACAGGGTGGGCGAGAGACCCAGTACTTC.

This chain connects TRBV7-9 to TRBJ2-1, with 8 nucleotides matching TRBD2. From germline, CDR1 is SEHNR and CDR2 FQNEAQ (reference sequence). The CDR3 has 16 amino acids. The V segment lost 5 bases and the J segment 7 bases; nucleotides outside the gene matches: 13. The CDR3 reads CASSPRVLSGTNEQFF. The CDR3 DNA reads as TGTGCCAGCAGCCCAAGGGTTCTTAGCGGGACAAATGAGCAGTTCTTC.

This rearrangement joins TRBV7-2 to TRBJ2-5; D ambiguous. The CDR3 runs to 14 residues. The germline V gene has CDR1 SGHTA and CDR2 FQGNSA. Trimming stripped 0 bases from V and 1 base from J, with 6 bases between. The chain's CDR3 is CASSLALIQETQYF. In nucleotides, the CDR3 is TGTGCCAGCAGCTTAGCGCTGATCCAAGAGACCCAGTACTTC.

This clonotype was seen a handful of times. The V gene is TRBV6-5, the J gene TRBJ2-7, with a weak D call TRBD2 (6 bases). Trimming cost V 4 bases and J 9 bases, with 19 bases left between them. Germline values: CDR1 MNHEY, CDR2 SVGAGI. CDR3 length: 14 residues. CDR3 coding DNA: TGTGCCAGCAGTTTAAAGCGGGCTTCTGTACGGCAGTACTTC. Translation: CASSLKRASVRQYF.

This clonotype has more than one count but fewer than ten. The rearrangement joins TRBV20-1 to TRBJ2-3; D gene unclear. The germline V and J ends were trimmed by 5 bases and 3 bases, with 12 bases remaining between them. Germline V gene data show CDR1 as DFQATT and CDR2 as SNEGSKA (reference sequence). The CDR3 length is 13 residues. CDR3 loop: CSALEPLTDTQYF. CDR3 in DNA: TGCAGTGCTTTGGAACCCCTGACAGATACGCAGTATTTT.

As to this clonotype: With a much larger clone just one base away, this may be a read error. The chain couples TRBV20-1 to TRBJ2-5; perhaps TRBD2 as D (5 bases). V lost 2 bases, J lost 4 bases, and 23 bases lay in between. Per germline, CDR1 DFQATT and CDR2 SNEGSKA (reference sequence). This CDR3 region has 17 residues. CDR3 DNA sequence: TGCAGTGCTAGAAAGGTAGTGGGAGCCCCACTTGGAGAGACCCAGTACTTC. It yields the protein CSARKVVGAPLGETQYF.

This clonotype came up a few times. This sequence joins TRBV7-8 and TRBJ1-2, with unresolved D. From germline, CDR1 is SGHVS and CDR2 FQNEAQ. The CDR3 sequence is 13 residues long. The V end was cut by 1 base, the J end by 8 bases, with 11 bases between. The CDR3: CASSLVVGRGYTF. CDR3 DNA: TGTGCCAGCAGCTTAGTAGTGGGCAGGGGCTACACCTTC.

The V gene is TRBV20-1, the J gene TRBJ1-2, with 9 bases identical to TRBD1. The CDR3 is 13 amino acids. V gave up 0 bases and J gave up 5 bases; unmatched junction bases: 1. CDR1 and CDR2 from the germline V gene are DFQATT and SNEGSKA (reference sequence). The CDR3 DNA reads TGCAGTGCTAGAGATGGGACAGGGTATGGCTACACCTTC. It codes for CSARDGTGYGYTF.

As to this clonotype: A much larger clone differs from this one at a single base, so this may be a read error. The chain carries TRBV20-1 and TRBJ1-5; a weak D match, TRBD1 (6 bases). Germline lookup yields CDR1 DFQATT and CDR2 SNEGSKA (reference sequence). CDR3 length equals 15 residues. The CDR3 DNA sequence: TGCAGTGCTAGAGAGGGGGGGGGCGAGGGTCAGTCCCAGCATTTT. Translation gives CSAREGGGEGQSQHF.

The rearrangement links TRBV18 to TRBJ1-1, with D unresolved. Per the germline V gene, CDR1 is KGHSH and CDR2 is LQKENI. CDR3 length equals 15 residues. The germline V and J ends were trimmed by 2 bases and 1 base, with 11 bases remaining between them. The CDR3 DNA reads TGTGCCAGCTCACCATTTGGCAGAGAGAACACTGAAGCTTTCTTT. Its protein is CASSPFGRENTEAFF.

This chain joins TRBV7-9 and TRBJ2-1; TRBD2 aligns across 7 bases. CDR3 size: 12 residues. V was clipped by 1 base and J by 12 bases; unmatched bases: 3. The V gene's germline CDR1 is SEHNR and CDR2 FQNEAQ (reference sequence). The CDR3 is CASSLEAGWQFF. In DNA form, the CDR3 reads TGTGCCAGCAGCTTAGAAGCGGGATGGCAGTTCTTC. The whole variable domain, filled in from reference TRBV7-9 and TRBJ2-1, reads DTGVSQNPRHKITKRGQNVTFRCDPISEHNRLYWYRQTLGQGPEFLTYFQNEAQLEKSRLLSDRFSAERPKGSFSTLEIQRTEQGDSAMYLCASSLEAGWQFFGPGTRLTVL.

This clonotype appeared once. The V and J genes are TRBV2 and TRBJ2-7, with 8 bases fitting TRBD1. Germline CDR1 reads SNHLY; CDR2 reads FYNNEI. With V trimmed by 4 bases and J by 3 bases, 5 bases remained unmatched. CDR3 size: 14 residues. The CDR3 reads CASSAGTGLYEQYF. The DNA of the CDR3 is TGTGCCAGCAGTGCCGGGACAGGACTCTACGAGCAGTACTTC.

The V gene is TRBV20-1, the J gene TRBJ2-2; TRBD1 matches 8 bases. Germline CDR1 is DFQATT and CDR2 is SNEGSKA (reference sequence). Trimming cost V 2 bases and J 7 bases; bases outside gene matches: 15. This CDR3 has 17 residues. The CDR3 loop is CSARPLAGGFGVGELFF. CDR3 in DNA: TGCAGTGCTAGACCCCTTGCAGGGGGCTTCGGGGTCGGGGAGCTGTTTTTT.

This chain links TRBV6-1 with TRBJ2-6; TRBD1 matches at 7 bases. Germline loops: CDR1 MNHNS, CDR2 SASEGT. This CDR3 region has 16 residues. V shed 3 bases and J 0 bases; nucleotides not matched to a gene: 2. The CDR3 region has the DNA TGTGCCAGCAGTGAGTCAGGGGGCTCTGGGGCCAACGTCCTGACTTTC. This codes for CASSESGGSGANVLTF.

This rearrangement joins TRBV10-3 to TRBJ1-6; 7 bases match TRBD1. Germline CDR1 reads ENHRY; CDR2 reads SYGVKD. V shed 3 bases and J 8 bases; nucleotides not matched to a gene: 4. There are 14 residues in the CDR3. The CDR3 loop reads CAISDRQGDSPLHF. CDR3 nucleotide sequence: TGTGCCATCAGTGACAGACAGGGTGATTCACCCCTCCACTTT.

The chain carries TRBV6-1 and TRBJ2-5; 10 nucleotides align to TRBD2. The CDR3 is 16 amino acids. Germline loops: CDR1 MNHNS, CDR2 SASEGT. V gave up 2 bases and J gave up 5 bases; unmatched junction bases: 8. DNA of the CDR3: TGTGCCAGCAGTGAACTGGCGGCTAGCGGGAGTGAGACCCAGTACTTC. Translation gives CASSELAASGSETQYF.

This clonotype was counted between two and nine times. J is TRBJ2-1 and V is TRBV7-9; D possibly matches TRBD1 or TRBD2 (9 bases each). CDR3 size: 16 residues. The germline gives CDR1 SEHNR, CDR2 FQNEAQ (reference sequence). Trimming took off 5 bases at V and 4 bases at J, with 18 bases between the two ends. CDR3 DNA sequence: TGTGCCAGCAGCAGCGGGGGGACAGGGTGGTACAATGAGCAGTTCTTC. It encodes CASSSGGTGWYNEQFF.

This clonotype was picked up one time. The gene calls are TRBV29-1 and TRBJ2-1; 8 bases map to TRBD1. Germline V gene sequence: CDR1 SQVTM, CDR2 ANQGSEA. The CDR3 runs to 11 residues. In DNA form, the CDR3 reads TGCGGGGGGCAGGGGGCTTATGAGCAGTTCTTC. Its protein product is CGGQGAYEQFF.

This clonotype came up a few times. The chain employs TRBV20-1 and TRBJ1-6; D ambiguous. V lost 8 bases and J 7 bases, leaving 21 bases between the germline ends. Germline assignment: CDR1 DFQATT and CDR2 SNEGSKA (reference sequence). This CDR3 has 15 amino acids. CDR3 residues: CSPTPGILGNSPLHF. The CDR3 region has the DNA TGCAGTCCGACTCCGGGGATCTTGGGGAATTCACCCCTCCACTTT.

In this sample, this clonotype turned up a few times. The chain recombines TRBV20-1 with TRBJ1-1; D ambiguous. Trimming left V 2 bases short and J 2 bases short, with 9 bases between. CDR1 is DFQATT and CDR2 is SNEGSKA in the germline V gene (reference sequence). CDR3 length: 13 residues. CDR3 sequence: CSARLTGNTEAFF. The DNA for the CDR3 is TGCAGTGCTAGACTGACCGGAAACACTGAAGCTTTCTTT.

The J gene is TRBJ2-7, the V gene TRBV18, with D unclear. CDR1 and CDR2 (germline): KGHSH, LQKENI. With 3 bases removed from V and 5 bases from J, the gap between germline ends came to 17 bases. This CDR3 spans 15 amino acids. This CDR3 is CASSPSYQVHDEQYF. CDR3 nucleotide sequence: TGTGCCAGCTCACCTTCATACCAGGTACACGACGAGCAGTACTTC. Drawing the rest from reference TRBV18 and TRBJ2-7, the complete variable domain is NAGVMQNPRHLVRRRGQEARLRCSPMKGHSHVYWYRQLPEEGLKFMVYLQKENIIDESGMPKERFSAEFPKEGPSILRIQQVVRGDSAAYFCASSPSYQVHDEQYFGPGTRLTVT.

This chain connects TRBV2 to TRBJ1-2; 7 bases fit TRBD1. The CDR3 has 13 residues. With V trimmed by 7 bases and J by 8 bases, 10 bases remained unmatched. CDR1 and CDR2 from the germline V gene are SNHLY and FYNNEI. The CDR3 loop reads CASKGSEGGGYTF. The CDR3 DNA reads as TGTGCCAGCAAGGGTTCCGAAGGGGGCGGCTACACCTTC.